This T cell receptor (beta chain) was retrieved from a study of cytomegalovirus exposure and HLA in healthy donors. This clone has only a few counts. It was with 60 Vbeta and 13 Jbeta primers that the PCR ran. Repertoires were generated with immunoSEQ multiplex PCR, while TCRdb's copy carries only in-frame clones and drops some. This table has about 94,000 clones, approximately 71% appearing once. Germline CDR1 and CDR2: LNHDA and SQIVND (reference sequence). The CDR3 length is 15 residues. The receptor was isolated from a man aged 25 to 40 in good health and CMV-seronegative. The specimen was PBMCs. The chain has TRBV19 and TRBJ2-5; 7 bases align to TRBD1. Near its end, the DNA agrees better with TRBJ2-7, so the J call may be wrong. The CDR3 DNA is TGTGCCAGTAGTCCCAGAAGGGACAGCTCCTACGAGCAGTACTTC. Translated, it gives CASSPRRDSSYEQYF.